This T cell receptor beta chain was sequenced in a study of blood T cells in healthy people across ages (dated by TCRdb to between 2014 and 2017). About the full investigation: In model experiments, template switching captured about one uniquely barcoded TCR beta cDNA molecule for every two T cells. Age-related changes in TCR beta repertoire diversity were measured in the study by deep sequencing normalized with unique cDNA molecular identifiers. Two additional independent replicas of 1 million unique cDNA reads from the same blood draw were analyzed for two donors (one aged 18 to 30 and one aged 80 or older). Donors were grouped into four age groups: young (average roughly 17 years), middle-aged (39), aged (approximately 67) and long-lived (less than 85). General findings and caveats noted by the study authors: Since profiling was done on bulk unsorted PBMCs, naive and antigen-experienced compartments could not be conclusively compared. Total diversity estimates from one million sequenced T cells were considered lower bounds and underestimates. Donor CMV infection status was unknown, potentially confounding age-related changes in expanded clonotypes. As age increased, observed TCR beta diversity per million T cells dropped in a roughly linear way, and a significant reduction was already evident by age about 40. Compared with the aged group, the long-lived group had more naive CD4+ T cells, fewer expanded clones and increased TCR diversity, suggesting age selection. A strong correlation was found between observed TCR beta diversity and the percentage of naive T cells measured by flow cytometry.

This clonotype was recorded a few times. No antigen is known for it. Base quality data are lacking; no much larger clone is found one base away. A distance of 8 bases separates the germline ends of V and J, which lose 2 bases and 4 bases respectively. CDR1 and CDR2 were assigned from the germline V gene (reference sequence) as LGHDT and YNNKEL. The CDR3 starts with the cysteine, ends with the phenylalanine, and has 14 residues. Here the CDR3 DNA is all that survives: 42 bases in frame from base 1. Systemically healthy Caucasian individuals from Russia, about 38 in total and aged about 6 to 100 years, were included as donors. Each donor gave ten milliliters of peripheral blood, drawn into EDTA-treated Vacutainer tubes. Ficoll-Paque density-gradient centrifugation was used to isolate PBMCs, with at least 6.5 million obtained per sample. Total RNA, at least 6 micrograms per sample, was extracted from PBMCs with Trizol reagent. For every donor, an aliquot of PBMCs went through flow cytometry to measure the percentages of naive CD45RAhigh/CD27high T cells.

The protocol used for the library was 5' RACE. The sequencer was an Illumina HiSeq 2500. A second PCR of roughly 7 to 11 cycles was run with a J-beta primer mix and a sample-barcoded 5' primer. Each TCR beta cDNA molecule received a unique molecular identifier from a template-switch 5' adaptor carrying 12 random nucleotides. Each sample yielded at least 2.5 million CDR3-containing paired-end reads. The Mint cDNA synthesis kit, primed by a TRBC-specific oligonucleotide, was used to synthesize first-strand cDNA from all RNA. Following uracil-DNA glycosylase treatment, all cDNA underwent a first 18-cycle PCR with the universal primers M1SS and BC2_uni_R. On the study's bioinformatics: Each sample was normalized by randomly selecting 1 million high-quality reads, each carrying a distinct molecular identifier. Instead of being binned into consensus sequences, reads that shared molecular identifiers were thrown out. MiTCR, set to a Q25 quality threshold and the strictest error-elimination algorithm, was used for CDR3 identification, clonotype clustering and error correction. A nonparametric unseen species model with Euler transformation was used to estimate lower-bound total TCR beta diversity. Using fastp at Q25 and MiXCR, TCRdb reprocessed the public reads and kept productive beta chains. Each CDR3 protein appears once, grouped with its most common genes and DNA. The authors' filters were not applied to this entry. In this sample the table shows 1 million or so distinct CDR3 sequences, around 25% of which occur a single time. The ten largest clones represent around 0.75% of the sample.

The same sample was also studied in work on T cells of mothers and their children. Drawing on the second study: Nine systemically healthy Caucasian individuals served as donors, namely three mothers together with their six children. cDNA synthesis used all of the extracted RNA, with roughly 1.6 ug of RNA in each 15 ul reaction. In the second PCR, the M1S primer added sample barcodes and 2-4 random nucleotides. Over 8 million TCR beta CDR3 reads were obtained for each mother, and approximately 2.9 million reads were obtained for each child. TCR recombination output is similarly shaped by thymic selection in related and unrelated pairs, with a minor effect exerted by inherited differences. Normalized repertoire overlap in related mother-child pairs was always slightly higher than in unrelated mother-child pairs, but the difference was never significant. No persistent microchimeric T cell clones were detected, at a sensitivity of approximately 90 clones per million clonotypes. The study used deep NGS to compare TCR beta repertoires of mothers and children, seeking features distinguishing related mother-child pairs from unrelated individuals. Mothers averaged around 43 +/- 4 years of age and children averaged about 10 +/- 4 years. After adapter ligation was performed with NEBNext reagents, the libraries were sequenced on an Illumina HiSeq 2000 with 100+100 nt paired-end reads. Mother and child libraries were prepared a month apart and sequenced in separate runs to prevent cross-contamination. Each donor had between about 500,000 and 2,300,000 distinct TCR beta clonotypes identified. Naive TCR beta clonotypes were estimated from low-frequency clonotypes matched to each donor's FACS-determined naive share, without sorting.

The TCR originated in a girl under 10 years old in good health. Material for sequencing was blood. Recombination connected TRBV3-1 to TRBJ1-4; no confident D gene assignment can be made. The CDR3: CASSQIPDNEKLFF. The sequenced DNA is TGTGCCAGCAGCCAAATCCCGGATAATGAAAAACTGTTTTTT.